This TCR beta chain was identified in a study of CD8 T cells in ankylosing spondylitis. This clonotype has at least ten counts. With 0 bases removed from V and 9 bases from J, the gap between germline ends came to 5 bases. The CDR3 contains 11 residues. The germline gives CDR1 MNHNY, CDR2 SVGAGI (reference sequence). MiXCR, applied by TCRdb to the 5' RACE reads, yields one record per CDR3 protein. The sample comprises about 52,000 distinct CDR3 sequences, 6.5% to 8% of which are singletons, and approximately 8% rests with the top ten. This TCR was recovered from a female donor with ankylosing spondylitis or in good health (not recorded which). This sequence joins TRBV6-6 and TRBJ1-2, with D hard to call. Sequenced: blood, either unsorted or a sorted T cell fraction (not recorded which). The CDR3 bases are TGTGCCAGCAGTTACTCGAGCAGCTACACCTTC. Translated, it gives CASSYSSSYTF.